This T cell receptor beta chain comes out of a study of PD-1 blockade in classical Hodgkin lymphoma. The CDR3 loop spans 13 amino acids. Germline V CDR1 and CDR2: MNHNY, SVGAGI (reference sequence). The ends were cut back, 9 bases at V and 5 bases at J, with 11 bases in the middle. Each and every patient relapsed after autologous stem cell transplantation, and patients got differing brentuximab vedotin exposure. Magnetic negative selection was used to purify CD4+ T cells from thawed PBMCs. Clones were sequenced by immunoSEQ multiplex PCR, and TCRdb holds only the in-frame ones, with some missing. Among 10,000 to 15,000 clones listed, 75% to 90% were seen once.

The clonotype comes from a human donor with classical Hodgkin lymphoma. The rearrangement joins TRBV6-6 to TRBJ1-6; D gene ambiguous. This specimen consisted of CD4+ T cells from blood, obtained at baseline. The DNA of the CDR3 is TGTGCCAGTCGGAAGGTTGATAATTCACCCCTCCACTTT. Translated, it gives CASRKVDNSPLHF.